A selection of T cell receptor beta chains follows, all from one sample in a study of shared clonotypes between healthy human individuals. Using immunoSEQ multiplex PCR, the repertoire was profiled, and TCRdb retains in-frame clones only, with some absent. The top ten hold roughly 0.35% of the sample, which has around 1.4 million clones, approximately 98.5% seen once. What was sequenced was naive CD4+ T cells sorted from blood. The source is a man younger than 40 in good health. CDR3s include the opening cysteine and the closing phenylalanine or tryptophan. Each record gives: V gene, J gene, clone size, D gene, CDR3 DNA, CDR3 protein. A D gene is named only where the DNA matches it firmly. Rows give clone size only sometimes, using once, few, many, or a class for an expanded clone.

TRBV4-1	TRBJ2-7	once	NA	TGCGCCAGCAGCCAAGATCGTCGAGGGGCGAGGTACGAGCAGTACTTC	CASSQDRRGARYEQYF
TRBV6-5	TRBJ2-7	NA	NA	TGTGCCAGCAGGAGGGGACCTCTATACGAGCAGTACTTC	CASRRGPLYEQYF
TRBV6-5	TRBJ2-3	NA	TRBD2	TGTGCCAGCAAACCCCTAGCGGACACAGATACGCAGTATTTT	CASKPLADTDTQYF
TRBV30	TRBJ2-1	NA	TRBD2	TGTGCCTTCTGGATAGCGGGAGACAATGAGCAGTTCTTC	CAFWIAGDNEQFF
TRBV28	TRBJ2-7	once	NA	TGTGCCAGCAGACCGGAGGGCCTCTCCTACGAGCAGTACTTC	CASRPEGLSYEQYF
TRBV25-1	TRBJ1-1	once	TRBD1	TGTGCCAGCAGTGGCCGTCAGGGGGGGACTGAAGCTTTCTTT	CASSGRQGGTEAFF
TRBV5-4	TRBJ2-4	NA	NA	TGTGCCAGCAGCTTCCGGCAGGGGGCCAAAAACATTCAGTACTTC	CASSFRQGAKNIQYF
TRBV28	TRBJ1-4	NA	TRBD1	TGTGCCAGCAGCCGGGACAGAATTAATGAAAAACTGTTTTTT	CASSRDRINEKLFF
TRBV7-7	TRBJ2-7	NA	NA	TGTGCTAGCAGCCCAGGGCTGAGCTCCTACGAGCAGTACTTC	CASSPGLSSYEQYF
TRBV5-6	TRBJ2-7	NA	TRBD1	TGTGCCAGCAGCCGCCAGAAGGGACAGGGGGCTGGACTAGCAGGCGAGCAGTACTTC	CASSRQKGQGAGLAGEQYF
TRBV6-5	TRBJ2-7	NA	NA	TGTGCCAGCAGTTACTCACACAGGTCCTACGAGCAGTACTTC	CASSYSHRSYEQYF
TRBV2	TRBJ2-1	NA	TRBD2	TGTGCCAGCAGTGATCCACTAGCGGGAGTGAGCTCCTACAATGAGCAGTTCTTC	CASSDPLAGVSSYNEQFF
TRBV5-1	TRBJ2-1	NA	TRBD2	TGCGCCAGCAGCCCGGGACTAGCGGGAGGAGGTGGCTACAATGAGCAGTTCTTC	CASSPGLAGGGGYNEQFF
TRBV2	TRBJ1-1	NA	NA	TGTGCCAGCAGTGAACAAGGGAATGAAGCTTTCTTT	CASSEQGNEAFF
TRBV27	TRBJ2-2	once	NA	TGTGCCAGCAGGCCCCAGCGCCCCGGGGAGCTGTTTTTT	CASRPQRPGELFF
TRBV5-1	TRBJ2-3	NA	NA	TGCGCCAGCAGCTTAGGGGCCTCGTGGGGAGATACGCAGTATTTT	CASSLGASWGDTQYF
TRBV5-1	TRBJ2-5	once	TRBD2	TGCGCCAGCAGCTTGGATGGTAGCGGGAGGGCGGAGACCCAGTACTTC	CASSLDGSGRAETQYF
TRBV2	TRBJ2-3	NA	NA	TGTGCCGCCGGGCTAGCATATCCCACAGATACGCAGTATTTT	CAAGLAYPTDTQYF
TRBV7-8	TRBJ2-5	NA	TRBD2	TGTGCCAGCACCAGCGGGAGGGCCCGGGAGACCCAGTACTTC	CASTSGRARETQYF
TRBV7-2	TRBJ2-7	NA	NA	TGTGCCAGCAGCTTTGGGAGCCTCCCCTACGAGCAGTACTTC	CASSFGSLPYEQYF
TRBV4-2	TRBJ2-7	NA	TRBD1	TGTGCCAGCAGCGGACAGGGGGCGCGTTTCTACGAGCAGTACTTC	CASSGQGARFYEQYF
TRBV20-1	TRBJ2-1	NA	NA	TGCAGTGCTAGGCCGGGACTCGAGCAGTTCTTC	CSARPGLEQFF
TRBV27	TRBJ2-7	NA	NA	TGTGCCAGCAGTTCAGGGGTCGAGCAGTACTTC	CASSSGVEQYF
TRBV7-9	TRBJ2-7	NA	TRBD1	TGTGCCAGCAGCTTAGTAGGCAGGGGGCAAGGATACGAGCAGTACTTC	CASSLVGRGQGYEQYF
TRBV13	TRBJ2-3	NA	NA	TGTGCCAGCAGCTTAAAGACCGCTGGCACAGATACGCAGTATTTT	CASSLKTAGTDTQYF
TRBV28	TRBJ1-2	NA	NA	TGTGCCAGCAGTTTGACCGACTATGGCTACACCTTC	CASSLTDYGYTF
TRBV7-2	TRBJ1-5	NA	NA	TGTGCCAGCAGCTTAGCGCGCAATCAGCCCCAGCATTTT	CASSLARNQPQHF
TRBV2	TRBJ2-1	NA	TRBD1	TGTGCCAGCAGTGACCAGGACAGGGAGCAGTTCTTC	CASSDQDREQFF
TRBV6-1	TRBJ2-3	once	NA	TGTGCCAGCAGGACAGGTCCCGTTCCAGATACGCAGTATTTT	CASRTGPVPDTQYF
TRBV18	TRBJ2-1	NA	NA	TGTGCCAGCTCACCAGCAGGAGCTCTCAATGAGCAGTTCTTC	CASSPAGALNEQFF
TRBV11-2	TRBJ2-7	NA	TRBD2	TGTGCCAGCAGCCGGACGACTACTAGCGGAACCTACGAGCAGTACTTC	CASSRTTTSGTYEQYF
TRBV7-8	TRBJ1-5	NA	TRBD1	TGTGCCAGCAGCTTAGGACAGGGAAGACGTAGCAATCAGCCCCAGCATTTT	CASSLGQGRRSNQPQHF
TRBV6-6	TRBJ2-1	NA	NA	TGTGCCAGCAAAAGAACAGGTTGGGGGGACAATGAGCAGTTCTTC	CASKRTGWGDNEQFF
TRBV7-7	TRBJ2-1	NA	NA	TGTGCCAGCAGCCCGGGGACACTCTTCAATGAGCAGTTCTTC	CASSPGTLFNEQFF
TRBV7-6	TRBJ2-7	NA	NA	TGTGCCAGCAGCCCGGACTTCTCCTACGAGCAGTACTTC	CASSPDFSYEQYF
TRBV11-2	TRBJ2-1	NA	NA	TGTGCCAGCAGCCCAAACCGGGGTGTCGATGAGCAGTTCTTC	CASSPNRGVDEQFF
TRBV9	TRBJ2-3	NA	NA	TGTGCCAGCAGCGTAGGGGGGCGCACAGATACGCAGTATTTT	CASSVGGRTDTQYF
TRBV18	TRBJ2-1	NA	NA	TGTGCCAGCTCACCAGACGTCTCCTACAATGAGCAGTTCTTC	CASSPDVSYNEQFF
TRBV6-5	TRBJ2-1	NA	TRBD2	TGTGCCACCCGCCGGGGGGGCATGGAGCAGTTCTTC	CATRRGGMEQFF
TRBV5-4	TRBJ2-1	NA	NA	TGTGCCAGCAGCCGAGATGGACAGCGGGGTGAGCAGTTCTTC	CASSRDGQRGEQFF
TRBV10-1	TRBJ2-1	NA	NA	TGCGCCAGCAGTTCGGGTTTTGGAAGTGGAACTAATGAGCAGTTCTTC	CASSSGFGSGTNEQFF
TRBV2	TRBJ2-1	once	NA	TGTGCCAGCAGTGGTGGGGCCAGCGTCAACAATGAGCAGTTCTTC	CASSGGASVNNEQFF